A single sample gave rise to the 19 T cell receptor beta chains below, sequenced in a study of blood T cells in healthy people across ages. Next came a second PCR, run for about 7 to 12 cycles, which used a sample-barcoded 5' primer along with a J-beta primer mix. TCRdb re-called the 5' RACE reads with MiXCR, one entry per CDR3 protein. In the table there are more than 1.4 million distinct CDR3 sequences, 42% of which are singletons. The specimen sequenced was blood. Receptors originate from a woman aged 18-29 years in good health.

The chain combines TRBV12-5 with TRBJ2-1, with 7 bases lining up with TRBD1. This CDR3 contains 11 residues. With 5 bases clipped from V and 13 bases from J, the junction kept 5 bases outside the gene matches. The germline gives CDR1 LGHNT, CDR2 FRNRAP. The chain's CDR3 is CASGLGTDQFF. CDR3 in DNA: TGTGCTAGTGGTCTAGGGACAGATCAGTTCTTC.

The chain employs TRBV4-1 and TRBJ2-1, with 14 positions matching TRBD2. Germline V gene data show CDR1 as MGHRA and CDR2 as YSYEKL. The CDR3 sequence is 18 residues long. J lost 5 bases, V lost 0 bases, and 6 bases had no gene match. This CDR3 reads CASSQDPGTSGRNNEQFF. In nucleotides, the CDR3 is TGCGCCAGCAGCCAAGACCCCGGGACTAGCGGGAGAAACAATGAGCAGTTCTTC.

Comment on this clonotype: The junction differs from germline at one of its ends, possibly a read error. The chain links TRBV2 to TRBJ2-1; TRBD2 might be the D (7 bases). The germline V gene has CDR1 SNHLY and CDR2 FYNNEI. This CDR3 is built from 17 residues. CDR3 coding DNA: TGTGCCAGCAGCCGGAGAGAGCGGGACATAGAAGGCAATGAGCGGTTCTTC. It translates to CASSRRERDIEGNERFF. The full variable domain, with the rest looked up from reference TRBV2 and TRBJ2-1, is EPEVTQTPSHQVTQMGQEVILRCVPISNHLYFYWYRQILGQKVEFLVSFYNNEISEKSEIFDDQFSVERPDGSNFTLKIRSTKLEDSAMYFCASSRRERDIEGNERFFGPGTRLTVL.

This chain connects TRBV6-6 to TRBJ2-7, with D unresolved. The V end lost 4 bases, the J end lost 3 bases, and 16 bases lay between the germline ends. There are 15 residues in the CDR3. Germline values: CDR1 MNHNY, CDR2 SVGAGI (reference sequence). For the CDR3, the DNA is TGTGCCAGCAGTTCCTTTCGCCAGGAGATCTACGAGCAGTACTTC. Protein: CASSSFRQEIYEQYF.

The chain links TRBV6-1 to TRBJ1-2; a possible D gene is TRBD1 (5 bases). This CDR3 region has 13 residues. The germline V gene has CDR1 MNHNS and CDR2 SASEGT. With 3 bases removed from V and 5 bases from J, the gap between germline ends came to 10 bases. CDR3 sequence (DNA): TGTGCCAGCAGTGATGGGACCATATATGGCTACACCTTC. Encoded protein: CASSDGTIYGYTF.

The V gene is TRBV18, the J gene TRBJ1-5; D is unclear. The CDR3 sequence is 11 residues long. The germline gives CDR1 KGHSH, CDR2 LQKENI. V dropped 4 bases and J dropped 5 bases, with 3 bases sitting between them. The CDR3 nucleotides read TGTGCCAGCTCACGCTATCAGCCCCAGCATTTT. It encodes CASSRYQPQHF. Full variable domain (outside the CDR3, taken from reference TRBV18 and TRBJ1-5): NAGVMQNPRHLVRRRGQEARLRCSPMKGHSHVYWYRQLPEEGLKFMVYLQKENIIDESGMPKERFSAEFPKEGPSILRIQQVVRGDSAAYFCASSRYQPQHFGDGTRLSIL.

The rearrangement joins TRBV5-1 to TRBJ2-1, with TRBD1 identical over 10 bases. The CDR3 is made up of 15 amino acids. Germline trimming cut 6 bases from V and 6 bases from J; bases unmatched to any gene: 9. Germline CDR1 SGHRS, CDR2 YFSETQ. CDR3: CASISGTGDPNEQFF. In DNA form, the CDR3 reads TGCGCCAGCATATCAGGGACAGGGGACCCCAATGAGCAGTTCTTC.

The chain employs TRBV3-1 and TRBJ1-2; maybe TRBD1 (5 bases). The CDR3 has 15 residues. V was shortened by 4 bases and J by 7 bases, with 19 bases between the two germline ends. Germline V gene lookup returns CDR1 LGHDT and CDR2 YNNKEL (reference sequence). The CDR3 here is CASSPRELPRGGYTF. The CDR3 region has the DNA TGTGCCAGCAGCCCACGGGAGTTACCGAGGGGTGGCTACACCTTC.

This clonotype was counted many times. CDR3 amino acids: CASSRAFQETQYF. Written as DNA, the CDR3 is TGTGCCAGCAGCCGAGCATTCCAAGAGACCCAGTACTTC. The chain joins TRBV4-2 to TRBJ2-5, with D unclear. V was clipped by 4 bases and J by 1 base, with 7 bases between them. CDR1 is LGHNA and CDR2 is YNFKEQ in the germline V gene. The CDR3 runs 13 residues.

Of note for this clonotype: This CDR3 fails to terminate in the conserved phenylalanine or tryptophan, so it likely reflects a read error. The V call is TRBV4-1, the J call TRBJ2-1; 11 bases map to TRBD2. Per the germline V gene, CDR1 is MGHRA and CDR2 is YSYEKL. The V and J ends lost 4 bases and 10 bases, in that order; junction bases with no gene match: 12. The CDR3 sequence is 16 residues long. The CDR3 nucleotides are TGCGCCAGCAGCCTCAGCCCGGGACTAGCGGTATTGGAGCAGTTCTTA. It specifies CASSLSPGLAVLEQFL.

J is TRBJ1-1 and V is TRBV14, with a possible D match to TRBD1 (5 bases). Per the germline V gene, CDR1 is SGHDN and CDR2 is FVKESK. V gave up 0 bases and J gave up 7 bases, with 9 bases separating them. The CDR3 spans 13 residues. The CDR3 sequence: CASSQDGDCEAFF. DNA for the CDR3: TGTGCCAGCAGCCAAGATGGGGACTGTGAAGCTTTCTTT.

The CDR3 protein is CATGTSGSRGAGGELFF. CDR3 nucleotide sequence: TGTGCCACCGGGACTAGCGGGAGTCGGGGCGCCGGCGGGGAGCTGTTTTTT. The V gene is TRBV6-6, the J gene TRBJ2-2, with 14 bases aligning to TRBD2. There are 17 residues in the CDR3. Germline V gene lookup returns CDR1 MNHNY and CDR2 SVGAGI (reference sequence). The V segment lost 10 bases and the J segment 7 bases; nucleotides outside the gene matches: 14.

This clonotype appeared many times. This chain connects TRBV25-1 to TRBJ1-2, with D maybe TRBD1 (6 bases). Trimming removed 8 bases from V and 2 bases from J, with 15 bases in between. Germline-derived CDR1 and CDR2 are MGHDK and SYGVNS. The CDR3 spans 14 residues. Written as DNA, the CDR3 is TGTGCCAGCCTTAACCCAGGGACAAACTATGGCTACACCTTC. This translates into CASLNPGTNYGYTF.

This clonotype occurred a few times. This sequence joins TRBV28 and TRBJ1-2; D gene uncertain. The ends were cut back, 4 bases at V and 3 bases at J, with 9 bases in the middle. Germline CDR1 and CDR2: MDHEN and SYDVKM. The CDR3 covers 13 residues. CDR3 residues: CASSSSQDYGYTF. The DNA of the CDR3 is TGTGCCAGCAGTTCCTCTCAGGACTATGGCTACACCTTC.

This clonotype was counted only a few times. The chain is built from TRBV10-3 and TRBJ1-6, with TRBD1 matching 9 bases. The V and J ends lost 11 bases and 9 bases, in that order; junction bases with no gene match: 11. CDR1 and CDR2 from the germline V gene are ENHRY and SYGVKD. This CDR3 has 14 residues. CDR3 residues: CAVRMGQGGSPLHF. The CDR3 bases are TGTGCCGTAAGGATGGGACAGGGTGGTTCACCCCTCCACTTT.

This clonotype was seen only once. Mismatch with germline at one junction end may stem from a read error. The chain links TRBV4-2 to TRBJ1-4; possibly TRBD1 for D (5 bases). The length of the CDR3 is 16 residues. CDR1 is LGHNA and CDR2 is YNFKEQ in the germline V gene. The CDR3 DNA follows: TGTGCCGGCAGCCGGCCGGAGAGCGGGGGATATGAAAAACTGTTTTTT. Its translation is CAGSRPESGGYEKLFF.

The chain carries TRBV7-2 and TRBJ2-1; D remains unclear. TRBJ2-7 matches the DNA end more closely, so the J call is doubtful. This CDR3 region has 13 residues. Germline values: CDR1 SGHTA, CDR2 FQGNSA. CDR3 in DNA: TGTGCCAGCAGCTTAAACTCCTACAGTGAGCAGTACTTC. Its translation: CASSLNSYSEQYF.

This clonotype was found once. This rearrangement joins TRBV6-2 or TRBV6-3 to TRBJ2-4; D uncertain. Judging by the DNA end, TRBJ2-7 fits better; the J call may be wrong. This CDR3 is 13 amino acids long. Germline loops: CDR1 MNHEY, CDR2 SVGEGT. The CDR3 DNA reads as TGTGCCAGCAGTTACACGGTAGCCTACGAGCAGTACTTC. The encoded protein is CASSYTVAYEQYF.

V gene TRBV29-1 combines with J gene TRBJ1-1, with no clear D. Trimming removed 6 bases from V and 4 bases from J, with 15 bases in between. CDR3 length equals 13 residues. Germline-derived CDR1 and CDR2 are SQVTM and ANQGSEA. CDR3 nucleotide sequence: TGCAGCGTATCCCCAGTTCTCGGCACTGAAGCTTTCTTT. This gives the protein CSVSPVLGTEAFF.